These 27 T cell receptor beta chains were all obtained from the same sample, sequenced in a study of PD-L1 blockade in urothelial cancer. Repertoires were generated with immunoSEQ multiplex PCR, while TCRdb's copy carries only in-frame clones and drops some. In the table there are 35,000 to 50,000 clones, 83% of which are singletons. Noted time point: peripheral blood 6 weeks after treatment start. Sample: PBMCs, taken around atezolizumab (anti-PD-L1) treatment. These TCRs come from a man aged 55 to 69 with urothelial cancer.

V and J are TRBV19 and TRBJ2-7; D call uncertain. The CDR3 runs to 13 residues. CDR1 LNHDA and CDR2 SQIVND come from the germline V gene (reference sequence). Trimming took off 5 bases at V and 5 bases at J, with 13 bases between the two ends. The CDR3 sequence: CASSPQPWHEQYF. The CDR3 bases are TGTGCCAGTAGTCCCCAACCTTGGCACGAGCAGTACTTC.

V gene TRBV27 combines with J gene TRBJ2-2; 8 bases fit TRBD2. Looked up from germline, CDR1 is MNHEY and CDR2 is SMNVEV (reference sequence). Trimming cost V 8 bases and J 6 bases; bases outside gene matches: 11. The CDR3 covers 15 residues. The DNA for the CDR3 is TGTGCCAGCCGTCATCGGGGGGGCGGGGCCGGGGAGCTGTTTTTT. Its protein product is CASRHRGGGAGELFF.

This chain connects TRBV7-8 to TRBJ2-5, with 10 positions matching TRBD2. CDR1 is SGHVS and CDR2 is FQNEAQ in the germline V gene. The trim removed 5 bases at V and 5 bases at J, leaving 11 bases unmatched. This CDR3 spans 16 amino acids. The CDR3 DNA is TGTGCCAGCAGCACCCTAGCGGGGGCCCGGGGGGAGACCCAGTACTTC. Translated, it gives CASSTLAGARGETQYF.

The genes are TRBV19 and TRBJ2-5, with TRBD2 identical over 13 bases. CDR1 LNHDA and CDR2 SQIVND come from the germline V gene (reference sequence). This CDR3 has 15 residues. V gave up 7 bases and J gave up 14 bases; unmatched junction bases: 16. For the CDR3, the DNA is TGTGCCAGTAACTCTCCGACTAGCGGGGGGCGCCGGTTATACTTC. Translating it yields CASNSPTSGGRRLYF.

This chain links TRBV28 with TRBJ2-6, with TRBD2 as a possible D gene (5 bases). This CDR3 is built from 16 residues. Germline CDR1 is MDHEN and CDR2 is SYDVKM. V was cut by 5 bases and J by 2 bases, with 13 bases left in between. The CDR3 nucleotides read TGTGCCAGCAGTCCCTCGAGGGAAGCTGGGGCCAACGTCCTGACTTTC. Translating it yields CASSPSREAGANVLTF.

This clone is a singleton in its sample. The CDR3 sequence is CASSLLVGTDYGYTF. In DNA, the CDR3 is TGTGCCAGCAGTTTATTAGTCGGGACAGACTATGGCTACACCTTC. The gene calls are TRBV28 and TRBJ1-2, with 7 positions matching TRBD1. CDR3 length: 15 amino acids. Germline CDR1 is MDHEN and CDR2 is SYDVKM. After removal of 1 base from V and 3 bases from J, the junction contained 5 bases not matched to a gene.

This sequence joins TRBV18 and TRBJ2-2, with D possibly TRBD2 on 5 matching bases. The germline V gene encodes CDR1 KGHSH and CDR2 LQKENI. CDR3 size: 14 residues. V lost 3 bases and J 7 bases, leaving 12 bases between the germline ends. The CDR3: CASSPSTRNGELFF. The CDR3 DNA follows: TGTGCCAGCTCACCTAGTACTAGGAACGGGGAGCTGTTTTTT.

The chain employs TRBV18 and TRBJ1-1, with 9 bases that match TRBD1. This CDR3 has 15 amino acids. The J segment lost 4 bases and the V segment lost 3 bases, leaving 6 bases of the junction unmatched. The germline V gene has CDR1 KGHSH and CDR2 LQKENI. As DNA, the CDR3 is TGTGCCAGCTCACCTGTAGGGACAGGGACCACTGAAGCTTTCTTT. Its protein is CASSPVGTGTTEAFF. The entire variable domain, with the rest obtained from reference TRBV18 and TRBJ1-1, is as follows: NAGVMQNPRHLVRRRGQEARLRCSPMKGHSHVYWYRQLPEEGLKFMVYLQKENIIDESGMPKERFSAEFPKEGPSILRIQQVVRGDSAAYFCASSPVGTGTTEAFFGQGTRLTVV.

This clone was recorded only once. V gene TRBV6-1 combines with J gene TRBJ1-4; D uncertain. Germline CDR1 and CDR2: MNHNS and SASEGT. There are 14 residues in the CDR3. V was clipped by 4 bases and J by 5 bases, with 11 bases between them. The DNA for the CDR3 is TGTGCCAGCAGTGGTATCCGGGTCAATGAAAAACTGTTTTTT. This sequence encodes CASSGIRVNEKLFF.

The chain is built from TRBV5-4 and TRBJ2-7, with TRBD1 identical over 7 bases. V trimming: 5 bases; J trimming: 3 bases; junction bases outside the gene matches: 2. There are 12 residues in the CDR3. Germline V CDR1 and CDR2: SGHNT, YYREEE (reference sequence). The CDR3 protein is CASSRDSYEQYF. For the CDR3, the DNA is TGTGCCAGCAGTCGGGACAGCTACGAGCAGTACTTC.

The rearrangement links TRBV4-1 to TRBJ2-4, with D possibly being TRBD1 (5 bases). Trimming removed 0 bases from V and 9 bases from J, with 12 bases in between. The CDR3 is made up of 14 amino acids. Germline V gene sequence: CDR1 MGHRA, CDR2 YSYEKL. The CDR3 coding sequence is TGCGCCAGCAGCCAAGATTACCAGGGAAGCATTCAGTACTTC. Its protein product is CASSQDYQGSIQYF.

V and J are TRBV18 and TRBJ2-1; TRBD1 might be the D (6 bases). CDR3 length equals 12 residues. Trimming shortened V by 5 bases and J by 7 bases, and 9 bases separated the two germline ends. From germline, CDR1 is KGHSH and CDR2 LQKENI. The CDR3 DNA follows: TGTGCCAGCTCATCGGGACAAAATGAGCAGTTCTTC. Protein sequence: CASSSGQNEQFF. The full variable domain, rest sourced from reference TRBV18 and TRBJ2-1, is NAGVMQNPRHLVRRRGQEARLRCSPMKGHSHVYWYRQLPEEGLKFMVYLQKENIIDESGMPKERFSAEFPKEGPSILRIQQVVRGDSAAYFCASSSGQNEQFFGPGTRLTVL.

The chain joins TRBV5-6 to TRBJ1-5; the D is unclear. Per germline, CDR1 SGHDT and CDR2 YYEEEE. The CDR3 is 15 residues long. V lost 3 bases, J lost 0 bases, and 10 bases lay in between. In DNA form, the CDR3 reads TGTGCCAGCAGCTGGCGAGGTACTAGCAATCAGCCCCAGCATTTT. Translation gives CASSWRGTSNQPQHF.

CDR3 in amino acids: CASSFGPGGSSYEQYF. The CDR3 nucleotides are TGTGCCAGCAGCTTTGGCCCAGGGGGGTCATCCTACGAGCAGTACTTC. The chain combines TRBV7-8 with TRBJ2-7; D possibly corresponds to TRBD1 (7 bases). V was trimmed by 3 bases and J by 1 base, leaving 16 bases between them. CDR1 SGHVS and CDR2 FQNEAQ come from the germline V gene. The CDR3 loop spans 16 amino acids.

The chain combines TRBV10-3 with TRBJ1-1; TRBD1 aligns across 7 bases. CDR3 size: 13 residues. Germline CDR1 is ENHRY and CDR2 is SYGVKD. J gave up 8 bases and V 2 bases, and 5 bases lay outside the gene matches. The CDR3 sequence is CAISEGQAREAFF. CDR3 DNA: TGTGCCATCAGTGAGGGACAGGCTAGGGAAGCTTTCTTT.

This clone was recorded once. This sequence joins TRBV2 and TRBJ1-3; no firm D call. Trimming removed 4 bases at V and 2 bases at J, with 15 bases between. This CDR3 contains 16 residues. Germline CDR1 SNHLY, CDR2 FYNNEI. CDR3: CASSGPGRDPGNTIYF. CDR3 DNA sequence: TGTGCCAGCAGTGGGCCCGGGAGGGATCCTGGAAACACCATATATTTT.

DNA for the CDR3: TGTGCCAGCAGGGGGGGAGTTGTACATAGCAATCAGCCCCAGCATTTT. Its translation: CASRGGVVHSNQPQHF. This sequence joins TRBV5-8 and TRBJ1-5; D possibly corresponds to TRBD1 (5 bases). CDR3 length: 16 residues. Germline V gene lookup returns CDR1 SGHTS and CDR2 YDEGEE. Trimming took off 5 bases at V and 0 bases at J, with 15 bases between the two ends.

This clone has just a few counts. The rearrangement links TRBV2 to TRBJ2-5, with 10 bases aligning to TRBD1. Germline assignment: CDR1 SNHLY and CDR2 FYNNEI. Trimming at V came to 6 bases and at J to 5 bases, leaving 3 bases not matched to a gene. The CDR3 runs 13 residues. The CDR3 protein is CASSGQGGETQYF. CDR3 sequence (DNA): TGTGCCAGCAGCGGACAGGGGGGGGAGACCCAGTACTTC.

The CDR3 DNA reads TGCGCCAGCAGCTTGGATAGCGGGGGACTCTCCGAGCAGTACTTC. This gives the protein CASSLDSGGLSEQYF. The rearrangement uses TRBV5-1 and TRBJ2-7, with 9 bases that match TRBD2. CDR1 and CDR2 (germline): SGHRS, YFSETQ. V lost 0 bases to trimming and J lost 6 bases; unmatched junction nucleotides: 7. This CDR3 spans 15 amino acids.

The chain carries TRBV9 and TRBJ2-5, with TRBD2 as a possible D gene (7 bases). V dropped 0 bases and J dropped 5 bases, with 14 bases sitting between them. The CDR3 loop spans 15 amino acids. Germline CDR1 and CDR2: SGDLS and YYNGEE. This CDR3 reads CASSVDEGGGETQYF. The CDR3 DNA follows: TGTGCCAGCAGCGTAGATGAGGGGGGAGGGGAGACCCAGTACTTC. Together with reference TRBV9 and TRBJ2-5, the CDR3 gives the full variable domain: DSGVTQTPKHLITATGQRVTLRCSPRSGDLSVYWYQQSLDQGLQFLIQYYNGEERAKGNILERFSAQQFPDLHSELNLSSLELGDSALYFCASSVDEGGGETQYFGPGTRLLVL.

This clone is a singleton in its sample. The V call is TRBV5-1, the J call TRBJ1-1, with D hard to call. Per the germline V gene, CDR1 is SGHRS and CDR2 is YFSETQ. The V and J ends lost 2 bases and 0 bases respectively, with 11 bases between them. The CDR3 covers 15 residues. In DNA, the CDR3 is TGCGCCAGCAGCTTTGAAGGAGAAATGAACACTGAAGCTTTCTTT. Its translation is CASSFEGEMNTEAFF.

The rearrangement joins TRBV6-5 to TRBJ2-7; TRBD1 might be the D (6 bases). This CDR3 is 13 amino acids long. V lost 6 bases and J lost 6, with 15 bases in between. Germline values: CDR1 MNHEY, CDR2 SVGAGI. DNA of the CDR3: TGTGCCAGCAGCGCCGAACAGGGAAGCGAGCAGTACTTC. Encoded protein: CASSAEQGSEQYF.

DNA of the CDR3: TGTGCCAGCAGTCTTGGGACAGGACTGAACACTGAAGCTTTCTTT. This gives the protein CASSLGTGLNTEAFF. V is TRBV27 and J is TRBJ1-1; 8 nucleotides line up with TRBD1. This CDR3 is 15 amino acids long. CDR1 is MNHEY and CDR2 is SMNVEV in the germline V gene (reference sequence). The trim removed 5 bases at V and 0 bases at J, leaving 5 bases unmatched.

The CDR3 sequence: CASRLETYRGNRSTDTQYF. As DNA, the CDR3 is TGTGCAAGTCGCTTAGAGACGTACAGGGGGAATCGTAGCACAGATACGCAGTATTTT. The chain employs TRBV12-2 and TRBJ2-3; TRBD1 was called by the table and not checked on the DNA. TRBV12-2 is a known pseudogene. CDR3 length: 19 amino acids.

J is TRBJ1-6 and V is TRBV19; no definite D call. CDR1 is LNHDA and CDR2 is SQIVND in the germline V gene (reference sequence). CDR3 size: 14 residues. The V gene lost 4 bases and the J gene lost 9 bases, with 13 bases spanning the gap. CDR3 in amino acids: CASSNPRQRSPLHF. The CDR3 coding sequence is TGTGCCAGTAGTAACCCTCGGCAGCGTTCACCCCTCCACTTT. Full variable domain (rest looked up from reference TRBV19 and TRBJ1-6): DGGITQSPKYLFRKEGQNVTLSCEQNLNHDAMYWYRQDPGQGLRLIYYSQIVNDFQKGDIAEGYSVSREKKESFPLTVTSAQKNPTAFYLCASSNPRQRSPLHFGNGTRLTVT.

The chain couples TRBV5-1 to TRBJ1-1; a weak D match, TRBD1 (5 bases). Trimming took 3 bases from V and 5 from J, leaving 11 bases between them. Germline lookup yields CDR1 SGHRS and CDR2 YFSETQ. This CDR3 is built from 13 residues. Written as DNA, the CDR3 is TGCGCCAGCAGCTGGGCGCGGGGGACTGAAGCTTTCTTT. It encodes CASSWARGTEAFF.

V and J are TRBV4-1 and TRBJ2-7; weak D call: TRBD1 (6 bases). Germline values: CDR1 MGHRA, CDR2 YSYEKL. The V gene lost 1 base and the J gene lost 5 bases, with 15 bases spanning the gap. The length of the CDR3 is 15 residues. This CDR3 reads CASSQGAGVLNEQYF. CDR3 sequence (DNA): TGCGCCAGCAGCCAAGGGGCAGGGGTCTTGAACGAGCAGTACTTC.